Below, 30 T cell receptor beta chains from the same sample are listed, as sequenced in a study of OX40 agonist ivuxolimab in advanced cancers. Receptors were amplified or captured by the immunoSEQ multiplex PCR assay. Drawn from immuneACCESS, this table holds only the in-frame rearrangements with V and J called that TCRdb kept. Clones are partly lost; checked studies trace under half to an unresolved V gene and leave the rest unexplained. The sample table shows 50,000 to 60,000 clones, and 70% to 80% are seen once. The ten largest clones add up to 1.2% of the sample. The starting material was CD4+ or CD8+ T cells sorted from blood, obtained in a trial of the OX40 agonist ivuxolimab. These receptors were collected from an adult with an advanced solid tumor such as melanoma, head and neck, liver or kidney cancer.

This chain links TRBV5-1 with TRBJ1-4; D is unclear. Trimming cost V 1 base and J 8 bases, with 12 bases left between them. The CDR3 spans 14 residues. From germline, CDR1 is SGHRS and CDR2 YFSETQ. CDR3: CASSLTTEREKLFF. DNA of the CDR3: TGCGCCAGCAGCTTGACTACGGAACGGGAAAAACTGTTTTTT.

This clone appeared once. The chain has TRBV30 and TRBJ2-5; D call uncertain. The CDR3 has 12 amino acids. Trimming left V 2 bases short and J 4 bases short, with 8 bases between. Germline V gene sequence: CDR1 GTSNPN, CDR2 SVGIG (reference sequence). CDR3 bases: TGTGCCTGGAGTCTGGGTACAGAGACCCAGTACTTC. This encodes CAWSLGTETQYF.

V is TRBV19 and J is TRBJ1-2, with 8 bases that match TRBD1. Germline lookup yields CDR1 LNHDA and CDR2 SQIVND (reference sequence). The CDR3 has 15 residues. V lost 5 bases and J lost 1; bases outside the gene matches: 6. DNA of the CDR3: TGTGCCAGTAGTCCTTCCGACAGGGGTAACTATGGCTACACCTTC. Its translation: CASSPSDRGNYGYTF.

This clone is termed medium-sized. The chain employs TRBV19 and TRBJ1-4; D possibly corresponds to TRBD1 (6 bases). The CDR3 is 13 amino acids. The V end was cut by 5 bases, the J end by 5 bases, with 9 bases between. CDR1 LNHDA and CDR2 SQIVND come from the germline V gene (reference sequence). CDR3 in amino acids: CASSGGQNEKLFF. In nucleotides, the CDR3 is TGTGCCAGTAGTGGGGGGCAGAATGAAAAACTGTTTTTT.

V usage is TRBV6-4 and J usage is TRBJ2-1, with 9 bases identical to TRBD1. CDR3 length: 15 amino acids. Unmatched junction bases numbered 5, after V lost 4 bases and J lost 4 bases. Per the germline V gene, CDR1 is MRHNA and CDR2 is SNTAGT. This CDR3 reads CASSVEDRGYNEQFF. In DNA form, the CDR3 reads TGTGCCAGCAGTGTTGAGGACAGGGGTTACAATGAGCAGTTCTTC.

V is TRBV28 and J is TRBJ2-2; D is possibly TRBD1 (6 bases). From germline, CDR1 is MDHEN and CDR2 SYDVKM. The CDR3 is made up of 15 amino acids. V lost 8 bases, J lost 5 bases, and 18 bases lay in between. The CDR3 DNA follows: TGTGCCAGCTCTAGTAGGGGACACACTACCGGGGAGCTGTTTTTT. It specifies CASSSRGHTTGELFF.

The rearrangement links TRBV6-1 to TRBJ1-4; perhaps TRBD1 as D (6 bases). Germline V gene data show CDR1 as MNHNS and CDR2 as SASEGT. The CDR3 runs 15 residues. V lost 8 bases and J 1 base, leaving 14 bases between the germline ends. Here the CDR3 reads CASAARGLTNEKLFF. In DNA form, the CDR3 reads TGTGCCAGCGCAGCCCGGGGGCTAACTAATGAAAAACTGTTTTTT.

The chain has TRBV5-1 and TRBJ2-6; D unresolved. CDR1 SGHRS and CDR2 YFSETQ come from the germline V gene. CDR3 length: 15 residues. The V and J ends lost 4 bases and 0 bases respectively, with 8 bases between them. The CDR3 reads CASSPGPSGANVLTF. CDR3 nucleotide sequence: TGCGCCAGCAGCCCGGGCCCCTCTGGGGCCAACGTCCTGACTTTC.

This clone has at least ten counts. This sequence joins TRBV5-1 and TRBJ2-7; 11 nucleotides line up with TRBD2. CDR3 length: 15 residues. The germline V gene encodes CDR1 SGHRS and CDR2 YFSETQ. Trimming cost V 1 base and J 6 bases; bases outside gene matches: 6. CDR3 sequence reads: CASSLLTSGISEQYF. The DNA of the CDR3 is TGCGCCAGCAGCTTGCTGACTAGCGGGATCTCCGAGCAGTACTTC.

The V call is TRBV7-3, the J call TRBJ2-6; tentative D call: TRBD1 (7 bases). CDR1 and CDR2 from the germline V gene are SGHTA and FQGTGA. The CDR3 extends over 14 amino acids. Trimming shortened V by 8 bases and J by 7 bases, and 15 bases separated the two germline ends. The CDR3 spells CASGSGGIANVLTF. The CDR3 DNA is TGTGCCAGCGGGTCAGGGGGGATAGCCAACGTCCTGACTTTC.

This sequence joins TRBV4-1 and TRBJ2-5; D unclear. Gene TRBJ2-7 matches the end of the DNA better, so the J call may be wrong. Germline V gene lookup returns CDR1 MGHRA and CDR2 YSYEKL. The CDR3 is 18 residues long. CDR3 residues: CASSQDSAASATAYEQYF. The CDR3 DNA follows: TGCGCCAGCAGCCAAGATAGTGCCGCCTCGGCCACGGCCTACGAGCAGTACTTC.

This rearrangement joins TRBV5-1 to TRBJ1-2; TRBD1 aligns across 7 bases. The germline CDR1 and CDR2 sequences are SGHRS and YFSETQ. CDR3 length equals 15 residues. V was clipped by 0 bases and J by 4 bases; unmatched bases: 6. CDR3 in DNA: TGCGCCAGCAGCTTGGAGGGGGCCGGTGGCTATGGCTACACCTTC. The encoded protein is CASSLEGAGGYGYTF. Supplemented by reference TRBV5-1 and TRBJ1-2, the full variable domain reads KAGVTQTPRYLIKTRGQQVTLSCSPISGHRSVSWYQQTPGQGLQFLFEYFSETQRNKGNFPGRFSGRQFSNSRSEMNVSTLELGDSALYLCASSLEGAGGYGYTFGSGTRLTVV.

In DNA form, the CDR3 reads TGTGCCAGCAACGGGGAAACCTACGAGCAGTACTTC. It translates to CASNGETYEQYF. This rearrangement joins TRBV2 to TRBJ2-7; possible D gene TRBD2, 5 bases. Trimming stripped 7 bases from V and 2 bases from J, with 9 bases between. CDR3 length: 12 amino acids. In germline, CDR1 is SNHLY, CDR2 FYNNEI.

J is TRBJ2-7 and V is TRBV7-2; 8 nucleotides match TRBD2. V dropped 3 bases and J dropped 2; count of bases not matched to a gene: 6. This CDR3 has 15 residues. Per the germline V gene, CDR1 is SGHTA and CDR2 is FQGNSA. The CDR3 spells CASSLGSGITYEQYF. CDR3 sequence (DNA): TGTGCCAGCAGCTTGGGTAGCGGGATTACCTACGAGCAGTACTTC.

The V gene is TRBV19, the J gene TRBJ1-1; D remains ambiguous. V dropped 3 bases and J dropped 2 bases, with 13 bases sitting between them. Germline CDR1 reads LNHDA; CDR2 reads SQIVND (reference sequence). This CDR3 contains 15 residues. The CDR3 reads CASSIQTGRNTEAFF. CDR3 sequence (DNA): TGTGCCAGTAGTATTCAAACCGGGAGAAACACTGAAGCTTTCTTT.

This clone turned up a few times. CDR3: CATSRGDGWDYGYTF. The CDR3 nucleotides read TGTGCCACCAGCAGAGGGGACGGGTGGGATTATGGCTACACCTTC. The chain employs TRBV15 and TRBJ1-2; tentatively, D is TRBD1 (5 bases). This CDR3 region has 15 residues. CDR1 and CDR2 (germline): LNHNV, YYDKDF (reference sequence). The V and J ends lost 1 base and 5 bases respectively, with 14 bases between them.

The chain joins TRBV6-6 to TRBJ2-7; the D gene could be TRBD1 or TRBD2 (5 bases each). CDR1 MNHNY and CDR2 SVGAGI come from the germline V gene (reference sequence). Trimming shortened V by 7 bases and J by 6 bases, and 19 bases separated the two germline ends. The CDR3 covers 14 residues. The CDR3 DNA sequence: TGTGCCAGCAACCAAGGGACGCCCCTGGGCGAGCAGTACTTC. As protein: CASNQGTPLGEQYF.

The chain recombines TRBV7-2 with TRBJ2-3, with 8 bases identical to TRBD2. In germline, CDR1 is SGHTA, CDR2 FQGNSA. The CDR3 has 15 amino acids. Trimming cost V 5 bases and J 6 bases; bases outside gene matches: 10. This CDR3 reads CASSQGLANWDTQYF. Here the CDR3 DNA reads TGTGCCAGCAGCCAAGGACTAGCAAATTGGGATACGCAGTATTTT. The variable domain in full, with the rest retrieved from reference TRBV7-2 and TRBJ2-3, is GAGVSQSPSNKVTEKGKDVELRCDPISGHTALYWYRQSLGQGLEFLIYFQGNSAPDKSGLPSDRFSAERTGGSVSTLTIQRTQQEDSAVYLCASSQGLANWDTQYFGPGTRLTVL.

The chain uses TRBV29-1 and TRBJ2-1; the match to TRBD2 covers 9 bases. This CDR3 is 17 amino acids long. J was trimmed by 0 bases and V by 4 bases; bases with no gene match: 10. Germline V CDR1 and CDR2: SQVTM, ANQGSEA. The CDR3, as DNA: TGCAGCGTTGGAAGGGATTCGACTAGCGGCTCCTACAATGAGCAGTTCTTC. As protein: CSVGRDSTSGSYNEQFF.

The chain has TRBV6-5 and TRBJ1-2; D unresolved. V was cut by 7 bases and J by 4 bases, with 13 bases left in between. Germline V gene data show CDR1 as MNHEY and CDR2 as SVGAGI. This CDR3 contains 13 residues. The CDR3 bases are TGTGCCAGCAATCCAACTGCTGGCTATGGCTACACCTTC. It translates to CASNPTAGYGYTF.

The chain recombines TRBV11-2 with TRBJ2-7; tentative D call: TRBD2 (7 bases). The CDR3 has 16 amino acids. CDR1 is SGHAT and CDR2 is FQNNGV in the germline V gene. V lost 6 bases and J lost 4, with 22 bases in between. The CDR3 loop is CASRSAFRGASYEQYF. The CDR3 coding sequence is TGTGCCAGCAGGTCCGCGTTCCGGGGGGCCTCGTACGAGCAGTACTTC.

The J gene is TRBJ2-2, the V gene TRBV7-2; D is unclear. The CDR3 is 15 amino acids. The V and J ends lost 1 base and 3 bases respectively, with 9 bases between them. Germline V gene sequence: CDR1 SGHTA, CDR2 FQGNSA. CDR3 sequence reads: CASSLGPYDTGELFF. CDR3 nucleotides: TGTGCCAGCAGCTTAGGGCCGTATGACACCGGGGAGCTGTTTTTT.

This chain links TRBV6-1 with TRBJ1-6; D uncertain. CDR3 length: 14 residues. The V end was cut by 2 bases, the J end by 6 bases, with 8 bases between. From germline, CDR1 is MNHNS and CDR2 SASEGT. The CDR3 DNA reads TGTGCCAGCAGTGAATATTCGGGTAATTCACCCCTCCACTTT. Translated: CASSEYSGNSPLHF.

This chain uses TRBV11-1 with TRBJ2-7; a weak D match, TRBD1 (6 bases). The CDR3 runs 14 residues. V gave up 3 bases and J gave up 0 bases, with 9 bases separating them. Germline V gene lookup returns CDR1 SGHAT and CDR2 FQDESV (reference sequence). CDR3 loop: CASSFRDTSYEQYF. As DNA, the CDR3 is TGTGCCAGCAGCTTTCGGGACACCTCCTACGAGCAGTACTTC.

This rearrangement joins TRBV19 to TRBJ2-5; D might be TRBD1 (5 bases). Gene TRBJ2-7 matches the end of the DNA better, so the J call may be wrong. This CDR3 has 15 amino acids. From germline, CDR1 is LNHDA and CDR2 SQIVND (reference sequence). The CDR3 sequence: CASSIRTLNSYEQYF. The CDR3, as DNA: TGTGCCAGTAGCATCAGGACACTGAACTCCTACGAGCAGTACTTC.

Here the CDR3 reads CASSLAGNSYEQYF. The CDR3 nucleotides read TGTGCCAGCAGCTTGGCGGGTAACTCCTACGAGCAGTACTTC. The genes are TRBV5-4 and TRBJ2-5; D is uncertain. The J call may not be correct, given that the DNA end is closer to TRBJ2-7. The CDR3 length is 14 residues. Per the germline V gene, CDR1 is SGHNT and CDR2 is YYREEE (reference sequence).

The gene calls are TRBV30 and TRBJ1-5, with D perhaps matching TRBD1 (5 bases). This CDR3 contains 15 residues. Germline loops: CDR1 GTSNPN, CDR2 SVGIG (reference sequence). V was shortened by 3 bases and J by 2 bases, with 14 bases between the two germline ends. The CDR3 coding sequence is TGTGCCTGGAGCCGTAGTAGGGGCGGCAATCAGCCCCAGCATTTT. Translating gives CAWSRSRGGNQPQHF.

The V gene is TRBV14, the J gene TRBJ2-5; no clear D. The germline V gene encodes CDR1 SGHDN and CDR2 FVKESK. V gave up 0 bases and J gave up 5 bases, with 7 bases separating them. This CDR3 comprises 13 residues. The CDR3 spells CASSQDATETQYF. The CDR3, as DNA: TGTGCCAGCAGCCAAGATGCTACGGAGACCCAGTACTTC.

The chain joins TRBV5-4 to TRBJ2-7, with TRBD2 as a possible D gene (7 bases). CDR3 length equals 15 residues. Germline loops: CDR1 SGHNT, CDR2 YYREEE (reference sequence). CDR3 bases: TGTGTCGCCGAGGGAGGTGGTGGGGGGGCCCAGGAGCAGTACTTC. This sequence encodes CVAEGGGGGAQEQYF.

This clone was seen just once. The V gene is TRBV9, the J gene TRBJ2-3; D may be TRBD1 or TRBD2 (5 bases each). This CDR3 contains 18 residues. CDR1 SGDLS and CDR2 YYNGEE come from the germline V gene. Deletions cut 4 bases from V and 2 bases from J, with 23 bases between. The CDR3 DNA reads TGTGCCAGCAGCTCAGGTCGGGGACGAGGACGGTCCACAGATACGCAGTATTTT. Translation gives CASSSGRGRGRSTDTQYF. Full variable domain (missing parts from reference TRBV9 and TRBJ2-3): DSGVTQTPKHLITATGQRVTLRCSPRSGDLSVYWYQQSLDQGLQFLIQYYNGEERAKGNILERFSAQQFPDLHSELNLSSLELGDSALYFCASSSGRGRGRSTDTQYFGPGTRLTVL.